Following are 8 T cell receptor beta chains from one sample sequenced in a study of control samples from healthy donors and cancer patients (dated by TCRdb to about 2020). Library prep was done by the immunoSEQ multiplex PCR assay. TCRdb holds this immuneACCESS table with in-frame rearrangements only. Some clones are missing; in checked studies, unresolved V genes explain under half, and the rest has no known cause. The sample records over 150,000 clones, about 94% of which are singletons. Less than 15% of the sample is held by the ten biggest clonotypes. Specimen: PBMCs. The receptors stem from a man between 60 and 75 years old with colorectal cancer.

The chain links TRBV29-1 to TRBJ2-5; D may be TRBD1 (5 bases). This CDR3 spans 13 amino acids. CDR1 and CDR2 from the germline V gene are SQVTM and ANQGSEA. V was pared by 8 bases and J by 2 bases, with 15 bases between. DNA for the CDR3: TGCAGCACCTCGGACACTGCTCAAGAGACCCAGTACTTC. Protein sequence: CSTSDTAQETQYF.

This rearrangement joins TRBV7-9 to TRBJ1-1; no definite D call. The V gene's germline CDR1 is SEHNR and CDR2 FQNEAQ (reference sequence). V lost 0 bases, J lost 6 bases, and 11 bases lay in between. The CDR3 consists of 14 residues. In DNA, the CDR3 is TGTGCCAGCAGCTTAGCAGGGTGGCGGGCTGAAGCTTTCTTT. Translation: CASSLAGWRAEAFF. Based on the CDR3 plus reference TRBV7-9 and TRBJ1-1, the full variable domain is DTGVSQNPRHKITKRGQNVTFRCDPISEHNRLYWYRQTLGQGPEFLTYFQNEAQLEKSRLLSDRFSAERPKGSFSTLEIQRTEQGDSAMYLCASSLAGWRAEAFFGQGTRLTVV.

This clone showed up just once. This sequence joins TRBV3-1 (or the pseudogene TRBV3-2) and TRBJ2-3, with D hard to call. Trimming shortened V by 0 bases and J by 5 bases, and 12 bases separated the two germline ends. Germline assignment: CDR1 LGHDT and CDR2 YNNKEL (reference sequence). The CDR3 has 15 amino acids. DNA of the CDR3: TGTGCCAGCAGCCAAGAGTCAACATCGGGAGATACGCAGTATTTT. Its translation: CASSQESTSGDTQYF.

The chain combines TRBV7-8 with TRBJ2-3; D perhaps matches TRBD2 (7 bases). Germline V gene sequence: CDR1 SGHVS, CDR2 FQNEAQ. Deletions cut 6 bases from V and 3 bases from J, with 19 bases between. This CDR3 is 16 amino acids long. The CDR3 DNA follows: TGTGCCAGCAGGGCCGCGGGGGCGGTTATTACAGATACGCAGTATTTT. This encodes CASRAAGAVITDTQYF.

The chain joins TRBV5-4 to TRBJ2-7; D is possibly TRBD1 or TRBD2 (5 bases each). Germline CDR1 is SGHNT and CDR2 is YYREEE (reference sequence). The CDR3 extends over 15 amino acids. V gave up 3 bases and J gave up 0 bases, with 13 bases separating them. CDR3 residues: CASSSGTGSSYEQYF. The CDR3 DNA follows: TGTGCCAGCAGCTCTGGGACGGGAAGCTCCTACGAGCAGTACTTC.

CDR3 nucleotide sequence: TGTGCCAGTCGCTGGGCGGCTTTGAGCTCCTATAATTCACCCCTCCACTTT. As protein: CASRWAALSSYNSPLHF. The V call is TRBV19, the J call TRBJ1-6; no firm D call. The CDR3 consists of 17 residues. Trimming stripped 8 bases from V and 0 bases from J, with 17 bases between. The germline V gene encodes CDR1 LNHDA and CDR2 SQIVND (reference sequence).

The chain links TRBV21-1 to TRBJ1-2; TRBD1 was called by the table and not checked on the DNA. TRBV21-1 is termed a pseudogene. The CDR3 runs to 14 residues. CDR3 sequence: CASSTGQVYYGYTF. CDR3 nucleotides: TGTGCCAGCAGCACCGGACAGGTCTACTATGGCTACACCTTC.

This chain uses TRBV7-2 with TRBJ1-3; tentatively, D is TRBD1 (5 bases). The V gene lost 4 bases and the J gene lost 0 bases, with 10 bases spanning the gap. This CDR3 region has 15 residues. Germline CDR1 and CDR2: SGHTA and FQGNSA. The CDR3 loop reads CASSSPTVSGNTIYF. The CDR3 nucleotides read TGTGCCAGCAGCTCCCCGACAGTCTCTGGAAACACCATATATTTT.